This entry concerns a single TCR beta chain. Trimming left V 0 bases short and J 7 bases short, with 14 bases between. The CDR3 consists of 15 residues. The germline CDR1 and CDR2 sequences are SGHRS and YFSETQ. The sample comes from a study of blood T cell repertoires in COVID-19. How the authors handled the data: Amplifying reference gene primers gave estimates of nucleated cell counts. Sequencing used immunoSEQ multiplex PCR; TCRdb keeps in-frame clones, though not all of them. Clone size and V and J calls were adopted from that table, with D and trimming inferred from the DNA. The sample lists roughly 60,000 clones, just over 85% seen once, with more than 1% in the top ten.

This receptor was obtained from a man aged 40-49 years with acute or convalescent COVID-19. The sample was peripheral blood. The J gene is TRBJ1-5, the V gene TRBV5-1; D call uncertain. DNA of the CDR3: TGCGCCAGCAGCTTGGGACCGACGGAGGGACAGCCCCAGCATTTT. As protein: CASSLGPTEGQPQHF.